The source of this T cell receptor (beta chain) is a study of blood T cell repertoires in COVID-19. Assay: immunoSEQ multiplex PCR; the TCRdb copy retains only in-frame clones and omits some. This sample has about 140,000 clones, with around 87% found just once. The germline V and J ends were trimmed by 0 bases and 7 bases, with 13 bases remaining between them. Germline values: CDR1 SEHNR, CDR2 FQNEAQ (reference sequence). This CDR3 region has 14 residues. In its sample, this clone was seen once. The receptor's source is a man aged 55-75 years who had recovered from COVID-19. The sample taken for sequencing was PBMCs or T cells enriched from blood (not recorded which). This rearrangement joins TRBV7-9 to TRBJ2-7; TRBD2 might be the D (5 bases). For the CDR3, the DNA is TGTGCCAGCAGCTTAGCGTATGCGGGTCGGGAGCAGTACTTC. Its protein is CASSLAYAGREQYF.